The clone carrying this T cell receptor beta chain has more than one count but fewer than ten. Its specificity is unknown. The CDR3 length is 14 residues. Germline V CDR1 and CDR2: SNHLY, FYNNEI. Deletions cut 8 bases from V and 4 bases from J, with 14 bases between. Sorted populations all exceeded 95% purity. The data belong to a study of beta chain features in type 1 diabetes. Study overall: When patients were set against healthy donors, age, gender and cell yields were similar.

Findings and limits, study-wide: For TCRB rearrangement, an influence of HLA type remained unresolved here.

The study reverse transcribed the entire isolated RNA, so it sequenced expressed TCRB transcripts. The average read count of naive, central memory and regulatory T cell samples was some 3.9 million. Libraries were prepared by immunoSEQ multiplex PCR; TCRdb keeps only in-frame clonotypes and omits some of them. The top ten hold roughly 0.028% of the sample, which has around 250,000 clones, over 12% seen once. The sequenced sample consisted of naive CD4+ T cells from blood. The receptor was derived from a woman in her thirties or forties in good health. This chain uses TRBV2 with TRBJ2-2; a weak D match, TRBD2 (5 bases). The CDR3 nucleotides read TGTGCCAGCTGTTTCTTGGACTTCACCGGGGAGCTGTTTTTT. Translated, it gives CASCFLDFTGELFF. The full variable domain, in which reference TRBV2 and TRBJ2-2 provide the parts outside the CDR3, is EPEVTQTPSHQVTQMGQEVILRCVPISNHLYFYWYRQILGQKVEFLVSFYNNEISEKSEIFDDQFSVERPDGSNFTLKIRSTKLEDSAMYFCASCFLDFTGELFFGEGSRLTVL.